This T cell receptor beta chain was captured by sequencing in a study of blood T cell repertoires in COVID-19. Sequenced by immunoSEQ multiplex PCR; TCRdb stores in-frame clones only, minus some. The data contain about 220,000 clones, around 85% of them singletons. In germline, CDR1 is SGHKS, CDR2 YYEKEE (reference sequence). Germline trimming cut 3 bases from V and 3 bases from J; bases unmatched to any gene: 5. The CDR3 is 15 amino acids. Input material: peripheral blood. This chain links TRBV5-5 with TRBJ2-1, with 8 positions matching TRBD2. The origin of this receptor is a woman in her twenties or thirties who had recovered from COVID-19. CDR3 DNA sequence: TGTGCCAGCAGCTACCCGGGACTAGTCTACAATGAGCAGTTCTTC. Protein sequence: CASSYPGLVYNEQFF.